A single sample is the source of the 14 T cell receptor beta chains below, sequenced in a study of T cell responses to AZD1222 COVID-19 vaccine. Method: immunoSEQ multiplex PCR; TCRdb's copy keeps in-frame clones and lacks some. The top ten hold over 4% of the sample, which has about 140,000 clones, around 84% seen once. The sequencing used peripheral blood, collected on day 0 of AZD1222 vaccination. The receptor set was obtained from an adult in good health.

The rearrangement links TRBV7-8 to TRBJ1-2; D ambiguous. The CDR3 length is 15 residues. Germline CDR1 is SGHVS and CDR2 is FQNEAQ. The V end lost 1 base, the J end lost 5 bases, and 14 bases lay between the germline ends. The CDR3 DNA is TGTGCCAGCAGCTTAGATGAGAGGGAGCTGTATGGCTACACCTTC. Amino acid sequence: CASSLDERELYGYTF.

The J gene is TRBJ1-5, the V gene TRBV2; 7 positions match TRBD1. Trimming cost V 6 bases and J 0 bases; bases outside gene matches: 5. The CDR3 has 15 amino acids. Germline lookup yields CDR1 SNHLY and CDR2 FYNNEI. The CDR3 is CASRTGTTSNQPQHF. DNA for the CDR3: TGTGCCAGCAGGACAGGGACAACTAGCAATCAGCCCCAGCATTTT.

J is TRBJ2-1 and V is TRBV11-2; 11 positions match TRBD1. Germline V gene data show CDR1 as SGHAT and CDR2 as FQNNGV. The CDR3 spans 16 residues. With V trimmed by 2 bases and J by 5 bases, 5 bases remained unmatched. The DNA for the CDR3 is TGTGCCAGCAGCTTAATCCCGGGACAGGGGGACAATGAGCAGTTCTTC. Amino acid sequence: CASSLIPGQGDNEQFF.

The J gene is TRBJ2-1, the V gene TRBV5-4, with TRBD2 matching over 9 bases. The ends lost 1 base at V and 7 bases at J; junction bases unmatched: 9. Germline V gene lookup returns CDR1 SGHNT and CDR2 YYREEE (reference sequence). The CDR3 length is 16 residues. The CDR3 sequence is CASSLLASGTRNEQFF. The CDR3 bases are TGTGCCAGCAGCTTGCTGGCTAGCGGGACTAGGAATGAGCAGTTCTTC.

This rearrangement joins TRBV16 to TRBJ1-4, with 8 bases that match TRBD1. CDR1 and CDR2 (germline): KGHSY, FQNENV. V gave up 1 base and J gave up 0 bases; unmatched junction bases: 1. The CDR3 is 16 residues long. This CDR3 reads CASSQLDRATNEKLFF. For the CDR3, the DNA is TGTGCCAGCAGCCAATTGGACAGGGCAACTAATGAAAAACTGTTTTTT.

V gene TRBV5-1 combines with J gene TRBJ2-1; 7 nucleotides agree with TRBD1. CDR1 and CDR2 from the germline V gene are SGHRS and YFSETQ. With V trimmed by 0 bases and J by 0 bases, 6 bases remained unmatched. This CDR3 has 17 amino acids. The CDR3, as DNA: TGCGCCAGCAGCTTGGGACAGGGCCCCAGCTCCTACAATGAGCAGTTCTTC. Protein sequence: CASSLGQGPSSYNEQFF.

This chain links TRBV4-2 with TRBJ1-5, with 7 bases matching TRBD1. Germline V gene lookup returns CDR1 LGHNA and CDR2 YNFKEQ. Trimming cost V 3 bases and J 7 bases; bases outside gene matches: 12. This CDR3 is built from 16 residues. The chain's CDR3 is CASSHGQGDGHQPQHF. CDR3 nucleotide sequence: TGTGCCAGCAGCCACGGTCAGGGGGATGGCCACCAGCCCCAGCATTTT.

The V gene is TRBV5-1, the J gene TRBJ2-1, with 7 bases that match TRBD2. Per the germline V gene, CDR1 is SGHRS and CDR2 is YFSETQ. This CDR3 contains 14 residues. V was clipped by 5 bases and J by 8 bases; unmatched bases: 10. DNA for the CDR3: TGCGCCAGCAGAGGGGACGTAGGGAGGGATGAGCAGTTCTTC. Residues: CASRGDVGRDEQFF.

The chain is built from TRBV6-5 and TRBJ2-7, with 7 bases lining up with TRBD2. The CDR3 has 14 amino acids. The J segment lost 5 bases and the V segment lost 6 bases, leaving 10 bases of the junction unmatched. Germline V lookup: CDR1 MNHEY, CDR2 SVGAGI. The CDR3 protein is CASRTPGLLDEQYF. Written as DNA, the CDR3 is TGTGCCAGCAGGACCCCGGGACTATTAGACGAGCAGTACTTC.

This chain joins TRBV28 and TRBJ1-5, with D hard to call. V dropped 3 bases and J dropped 9 bases, with 15 bases sitting between them. The CDR3 has 14 residues. CDR1 MDHEN and CDR2 SYDVKM come from the germline V gene. The CDR3 DNA is TGTGCCAGCAGTTTTAGGGAGCTTCCTTCGCCCCAGCATTTT. As protein: CASSFRELPSPQHF.

This clone occurred once. The DNA of the CDR3 is TGTGCCAGCAGCCAGTTGGACTCCTCTGGAAACACCATATATTTT. It is translated as CASSQLDSSGNTIYF. The chain couples TRBV5-7 to TRBJ1-3; the D is unclear. TRBV5-7 is treated as an ORF (open reading frame) with a function not yet certain. V was trimmed by 4 bases and J by 0 bases, leaving 11 bases between them. This CDR3 region has 15 residues.

This chain links TRBV28 with TRBJ1-6; no firm D call. Germline loops: CDR1 MDHEN, CDR2 SYDVKM. This CDR3 contains 14 residues. Trimming shortened V by 5 bases and J by 4 bases, and 9 bases separated the two germline ends. The CDR3 reads CASSPFRYNSPLHF. The CDR3, as DNA: TGTGCCAGCAGTCCCTTCCGTTATAATTCACCCCTCCACTTT.

This chain links TRBV30 with TRBJ1-4, with D unresolved. The V end lost 0 bases, the J end lost 8 bases, and 10 bases lay between the germline ends. This CDR3 contains 13 residues. Germline V gene data show CDR1 as GTSNPN and CDR2 as SVGIG (reference sequence). The CDR3 DNA reads as TGTGCCTGGAGTGTTAGAGGGAGGGAAAAACTGTTTTTT. Translation gives CAWSVRGREKLFF.

The chain recombines TRBV10-3 with TRBJ1-2, with 8 bases identical to TRBD1. The CDR3 length is 14 residues. Germline values: CDR1 ENHRY, CDR2 SYGVKD. V lost 2 bases, J lost 8 bases, and 7 bases stayed unmatched. CDR3 bases: TGTGCCATCAGTGAGGAACAGGGGGTGGAAGGCTACACCTTC. Translation: CAISEEQGVEGYTF.